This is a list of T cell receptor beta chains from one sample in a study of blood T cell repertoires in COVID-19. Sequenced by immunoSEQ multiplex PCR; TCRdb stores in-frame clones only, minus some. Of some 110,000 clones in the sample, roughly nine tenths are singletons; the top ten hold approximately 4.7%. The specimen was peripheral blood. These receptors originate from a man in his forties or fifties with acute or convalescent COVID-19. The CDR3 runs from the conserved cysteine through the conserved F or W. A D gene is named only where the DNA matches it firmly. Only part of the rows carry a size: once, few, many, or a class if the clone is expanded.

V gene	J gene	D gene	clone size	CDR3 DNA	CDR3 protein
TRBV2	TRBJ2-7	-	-	TGTGCCAGCAGAGATCTGGTGGGGGGGCCCTACGAGCAGTACTTC	CASRDLVGGPYEQYF
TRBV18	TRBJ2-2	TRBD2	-	TGTGCCAGCTCCGCGGGGGAGGTGTACACCGGGGAGCTGTTTTTT	CASSAGEVYTGELFF
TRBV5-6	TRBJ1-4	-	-	TGTGCCAGCAGCGACACAGGGTTGGTTGAAAAACTGTTTTTT	CASSDTGLVEKLFF
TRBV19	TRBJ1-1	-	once	TGTGCCAGTAGTATAGGTCAGGGCCGCACTGAAGCTTTCTTT	CASSIGQGRTEAFF
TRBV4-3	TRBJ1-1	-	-	TGCGCCAGCAGCCAGGGGGCTTTTTTGGACACTGAAGCTTTCTTT	CASSQGAFLDTEAFF
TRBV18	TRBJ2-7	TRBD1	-	TGTGCCAGCTCACCCGGGACAGGGCCCCACGAGCAGTACTTC	CASSPGTGPHEQYF
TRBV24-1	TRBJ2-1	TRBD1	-	TGTGCCACCAGTGATGCAGGACAGGGGGCCGATGAGCAGTTCTTC	CATSDAGQGADEQFF
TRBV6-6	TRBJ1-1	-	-	TGTGCCAGCATCTCGCCGACAGGCCCCCGTGAAGCTTTCTTT	CASISPTGPREAFF
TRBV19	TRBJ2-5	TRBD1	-	TGTGCCAGTAGTACCCAGGGACAGTTAGAGACCCAGTACTTC	CASSTQGQLETQYF
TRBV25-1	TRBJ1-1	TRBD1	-	TGTGCCAGCAGTACCAGGGGGCTGGGGACTGAAGCTTTCTTT	CASSTRGLGTEAFF
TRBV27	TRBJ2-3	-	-	TGTGCCAGCAGACAGGAGAGAAGCACAGATACGCAGTATTTT	CASRQERSTDTQYF
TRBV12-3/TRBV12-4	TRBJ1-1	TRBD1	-	TGTGCCAGCAGTTTAGGACAGGGGTTAGAAGCTTTCTTT	CASSLGQGLEAFF
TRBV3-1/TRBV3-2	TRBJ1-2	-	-	TGTGCCAGCAGCCATGCCTTACCGACAACTGGCTACACCTTC	CASSHALPTTGYTF
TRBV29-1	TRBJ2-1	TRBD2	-	TGCAGCGCTACTAGCGGGAGGGCCACTGAGCAGTTCTTC	CSATSGRATEQFF
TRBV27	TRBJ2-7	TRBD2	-	TGTGCCAGCAGACTAGCGGGAGCCTACGAGCAGTACTTC	CASRLAGAYEQYF
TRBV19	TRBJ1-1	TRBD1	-	TGTGCCAGTAGGACAGGGGGTGGCAAGACTGAAGCTTTCTTT	CASRTGGGKTEAFF
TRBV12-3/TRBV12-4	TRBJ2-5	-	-	TGTGCCAGCACCCTAGAAGAGACCCAGTACTTC	CASTLEETQYF
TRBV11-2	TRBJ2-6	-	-	TGTGCCAGCAGCTTAGCTTGGCAGGGTGTTGGAGGGGCCAACGTCCTGACTTTC	CASSLAWQGVGGANVLTF
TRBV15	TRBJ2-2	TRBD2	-	TGTGCCACCAGCAGAGATCTAGCGGGAGGCACCGGGGAGCTGTTTTTT	CATSRDLAGGTGELFF
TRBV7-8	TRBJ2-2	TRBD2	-	TGTGCCAGCAGCCCGAGCGGGGGGGCCCACACCGGGGAGCTGTTTTTT	CASSPSGGAHTGELFF
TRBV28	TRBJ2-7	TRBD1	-	TGTGCCAGCAGTTTACACGGGACAGGGTTGTACGAGCAGTACTTC	CASSLHGTGLYEQYF
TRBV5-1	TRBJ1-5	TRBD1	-	TGCGCCAGCAGCTTCGGGACAGGCGATCAGCCCCAGCATTTT	CASSFGTGDQPQHF
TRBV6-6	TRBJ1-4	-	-	TGTGCCAGCTCCCGGAATGAAAAACTGTTTTTT	CASSRNEKLFF
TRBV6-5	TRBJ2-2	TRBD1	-	TGTGCCAGCAGTTACTGGACAGGGTTGAACACCGGGGAGCTGTTTTTT	CASSYWTGLNTGELFF
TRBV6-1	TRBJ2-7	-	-	TGTGCCAGCAGTGAAGCGCTGGGCCAGCTCTACGAGCAGTACTTC	CASSEALGQLYEQYF
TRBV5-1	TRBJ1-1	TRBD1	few	TGCGCCAGCAGAGAGATAGAAGGGGGCTACGAAGCTTTCTTT	CASREIEGGYEAFF
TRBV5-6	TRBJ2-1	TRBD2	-	TGTGCCAGCAGCTTGCGGGCTAGCGGAAGCTCCTACAATGAGCAGTTCTTC	CASSLRASGSSYNEQFF
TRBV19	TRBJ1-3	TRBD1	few	TGTGCCAGTAGTATAGGGGGACAGGGAGGAAACACCATATATTTT	CASSIGGQGGNTIYF
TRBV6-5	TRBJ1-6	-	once	TGTGCCAGCAGTACCTCAGTACATAATTCACCCCTCCACTTT	CASSTSVHNSPLHF
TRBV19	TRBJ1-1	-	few	TGTGCCAGTAGTCAGGACAGGAACACTGAAGCTTTCTTT	CASSQDRNTEAFF
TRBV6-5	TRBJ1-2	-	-	TGTGCCAGCAGTTACGCAGGGTGGGTTGGCGGCTACACCTTC	CASSYAGWVGGYTF
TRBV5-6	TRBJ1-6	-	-	TGTGCCAGCAGCTTACAGGGTTTCAACTATAATTCACCCCTCCACTTT	CASSLQGFNYNSPLHF
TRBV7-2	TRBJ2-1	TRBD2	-	TGTGCCAGCAGCTTTGGGACTAGCCGGGGTGAGCAGTTCTTC	CASSFGTSRGEQFF
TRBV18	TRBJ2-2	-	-	TGTGCCAGCTCACCACCGGCGGGGCCGAACACCGGGGAGCTGTTTTTT	CASSPPAGPNTGELFF
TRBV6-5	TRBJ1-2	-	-	TGTGCCAGCAGGACAGATCTCTATGGCTACACCTTC	CASRTDLYGYTF
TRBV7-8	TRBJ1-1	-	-	TGTGCCAGCAGCTTAAGGGGTCAACATTTGAACACTGAAGCTTTCTTT	CASSLRGQHLNTEAFF
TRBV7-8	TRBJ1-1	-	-	TGTGCCAGCAGCTTAAGGCCCCTGAGGCCATATATGAACACTGAAGCTTTCTTT	CASSLRPLRPYMNTEAFF
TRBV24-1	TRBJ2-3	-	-	TGTGCCACCAGTGCTCCGGGATCTTCCTTCAGCACAGATACGCAGTATTTT	CATSAPGSSFSTDTQYF
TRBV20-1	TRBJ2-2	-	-	TGCAGTGCTAGTAGGTCATGGCGGGGCGGCTCGAACACCGGGGAGCTGTTTTTT	CSASRSWRGGSNTGELFF
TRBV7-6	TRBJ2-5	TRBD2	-	TGTGCCAGCAGCTTAGTTCTAGCGGGAGGTTATGAGACCCAGTACTTC	CASSLVLAGGYETQYF
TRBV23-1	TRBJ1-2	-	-	TGCGCCAGCTCGTGGCGGATCTATGGCTACACCTTC	CASSWRIYGYTF
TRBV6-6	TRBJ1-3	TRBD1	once	TGTGCCAGCAGTTACTCGACAGGGCCGGGAAACACCATATATTTT	CASSYSTGPGNTIYF
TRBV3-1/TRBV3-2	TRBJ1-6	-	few	TGTGCCAGCAGCCAAGATCGAACACCCACTAGGGCCCTCCACTTT	CASSQDRTPTRALHF
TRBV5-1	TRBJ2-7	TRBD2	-	TGCGCCAGCGGGAGACTAGCGGGTTCGACCTACGAGCAGTACTTC	CASGRLAGSTYEQYF
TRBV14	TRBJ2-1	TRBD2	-	TGTGCCAGCAGCCAAGGACTAGCGGTTCTCTCCTACAATGAGCAGTTCTTC	CASSQGLAVLSYNEQFF
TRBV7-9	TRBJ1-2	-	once	TGTGCCAGCAGCTTAGGTTACGGTGACTATGGCTACACCTTC	CASSLGYGDYGYTF
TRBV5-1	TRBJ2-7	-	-	TGCGCCAGCAGCTCAAGCCGGGATCTCTACGAGCAGTACTTC	CASSSSRDLYEQYF
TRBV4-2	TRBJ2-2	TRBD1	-	TGTGCCAGCAGCCCGACAGGGGGCTTTTCCGGGGAGCTGTTTTTT	CASSPTGGFSGELFF
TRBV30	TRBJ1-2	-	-	TGTGCCTGGAGTCCGGGGGATGGCTACACCTTC	CAWSPGDGYTF
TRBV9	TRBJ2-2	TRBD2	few	TGTGCCAGCAGCGCTCAGCGGGACTCGAACACCGGGGAGCTGTTTTTT	CASSAQRDSNTGELFF
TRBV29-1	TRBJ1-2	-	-	TGCAGCGTTGAAGGCCTCCAGGAATCTAACTATGGCTACACCTTC	CSVEGLQESNYGYTF
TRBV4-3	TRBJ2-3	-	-	TGCGCCAGCAGCCAAGATTGGGCGGGGCCCACAGATACGCAGTATTTT	CASSQDWAGPTDTQYF
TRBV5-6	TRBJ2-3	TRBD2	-	TGTGCCAGCAGCTTGCCCGGGACTAGCGGCCCCACAGATACGCAGTATTTT	CASSLPGTSGPTDTQYF
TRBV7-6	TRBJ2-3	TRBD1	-	TGTGCCAGCAGCTTAGGGACAGGGGGCATTCAGGATACGCAGTATTTT	CASSLGTGGIQDTQYF
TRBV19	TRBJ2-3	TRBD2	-	TGTGCCAGTAGTATAGAGGCGGGAGGGAACACAGATACGCAGTATTTT	CASSIEAGGNTDTQYF
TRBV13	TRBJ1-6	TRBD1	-	TGTGCCAGCAAGAGGGGACAGTCATCTTCACCCCTCCACTTT	CASKRGQSSSPLHF
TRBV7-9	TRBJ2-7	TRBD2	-	TGTGCCAGCAGCTCGGGACTAGCGGGTGAGCAGTACTTC	CASSSGLAGEQYF
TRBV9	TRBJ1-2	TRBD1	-	TGTGCCAGCAGCGCACCGGGACAGGGTATTTTTGGCTACACCTTC	CASSAPGQGIFGYTF
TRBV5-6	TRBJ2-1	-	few	TGTGCCAGCAGCTTCTCTACGGGACTGGGAAACAATGAGCAGTTCTTC	CASSFSTGLGNNEQFF